This T cell receptor (beta chain) originates from a study of graft-versus-host responses after intestinal transplantation. Study-level information: Tacrolimus plus steroids were given to all recipients for approximately three years, preceded by anti-thymocyte globulin induction.

This clone came up once. Its target is not known. Broader study findings: Allografts from individuals with graft-donor T cell macrochimerism displayed high graft-versus-host to host-versus-graft clonal ratios.

Only in-frame clones appear in the TCRdb table, and some are missing; sequencing was by immunoSEQ multiplex PCR. The data contain over 85,000 clones, about nine tenths of them singletons. Germline assignment: CDR1 KGHSH and CDR2 LQKENI. The V end was cut by 6 bases, the J end by 2 bases, with 14 bases between. The CDR3 totals 15 residues. The sample in question was unstimulated CD4+ T cells sorted from spleen or lymph node cells, obtained before transplant. The chain recombines TRBV18 with TRBJ1-5; D is unresolved. The source is a human donor who was the organ donor for an intestinal transplant. In DNA form, the CDR3 reads TGTGCCAGCTCCCCGGCGGGCGTGGGCAATCAGCCCCAGCATTTT. Amino acid sequence: CASSPAGVGNQPQHF.